A selection of T cell receptor beta chains follows, all from one sample in a study of graft-versus-host responses after intestinal transplantation. Sequencing used immunoSEQ multiplex PCR; TCRdb keeps in-frame clones, though not all of them. This sample has tens of thousands of clones, with just under 95% found just once. Sequences were derived from PBMCs, sampled about 320 days after intestinal transplant. Receptors were obtained from a human patient who received an intestinal transplant, so some T cells may come from the graft donor. CDR3s include the opening cysteine and the closing phenylalanine or tryptophan. The D gene is left open where the match is weak. Rows may omit the clone size; those that give it use once, few, many or a size class.

clone size	D gene	CDR3 length	V gene	J gene	CDR3 DNA	CDR3 protein
NA	TRBD2	15	TRBV6-5	TRBJ2-1	TGTGCCAGCAGGGAGGAAGCGGGAGGGAACAATGAGCAGTTCTTC	CASREEAGGNNEQFF
NA	NA	13	TRBV7-3	TRBJ2-1	TGTGCCAGCAGCTTAACGGGGAACGGGGAGCAGTTCTTC	CASSLTGNGEQFF
NA	TRBD1	14	TRBV9	TRBJ2-7	TGTGCCAGCAGCGTGGAGGACAGGGTAGGTTCGCAGTACTTC	CASSVEDRVGSQYF
NA	NA	13	TRBV7-6	TRBJ2-7	TGTGCCAGCAGCTTAGGCCCCTCGCCCGAGCAGTACTTC	CASSLGPSPEQYF
NA	NA	14	TRBV7-9	TRBJ1-5	TGTGCCAGCAGCCTACCCCTAGATAATCAGCCCCAGCATTTT	CASSLPLDNQPQHF
NA	TRBD1	12	TRBV6-5	TRBJ1-2	TGTGCCATTCGACAGGGGGCGAATGGCTACACCTTC	CAIRQGANGYTF
few	NA	17	TRBV21-1	TRBJ2-5	TGTGCCAGCAGCAGACCAACTAGCGGGGACAACCAAGAGACCCAGTACTTC	CASSRPTSGDNQETQYF
once	TRBD1	17	TRBV11-2	TRBJ1-1	TGTGCCAGCAGCTTAAGTTCGGACAGGGGCTGGGACACTGAAGCTTTCTTT	CASSLSSDRGWDTEAFF
NA	NA	13	TRBV6-1	TRBJ2-7	TGTGCCAGCCGCGGTCCGGGGACCTACGAGCAGTACTTC	CASRGPGTYEQYF
NA	NA	13	TRBV29-1	TRBJ2-7	TGCAGCGTCAAGCTCCTAACAAGCTACGAGCAGTACTTC	CSVKLLTSYEQYF
NA	NA	15	TRBV27	TRBJ1-1	TGTGCCAGCAGTTTATCGTTGGACGGGAACACTGAAGCTTTCTTT	CASSLSLDGNTEAFF
NA	NA	15	TRBV7-6	TRBJ1-2	TGTGCCAGCAGCTCCTGGCTGAAAGCTAACTATGGCTACACCTTC	CASSSWLKANYGYTF
NA	NA	13	TRBV29-1	TRBJ1-1	TGCAGCGCCCTAGCTTTCTTCTACACTGAAGCTTTCTTT	CSALAFFYTEAFF
NA	TRBD2	17	TRBV19	TRBJ2-7	TGTGCCAGTAGTATAGGTAGGACTAGCGGGAGCTCCTACGAGCAGTACTTC	CASSIGRTSGSSYEQYF
NA	TRBD2	14	TRBV7-3	TRBJ2-3	TGTGCCAGCAGCTTTAGCGGGGGGGCGGATACGCAGTATTTT	CASSFSGGADTQYF
NA	NA	17	TRBV5-6	TRBJ2-1	TGTGCCAGCAGCTTGGGTTGGGGCAGGGCACCCTACAATGAGCAGTTCTTC	CASSLGWGRAPYNEQFF
NA	TRBD1	15	TRBV10-3	TRBJ1-5	TGTGCCATCAGTGGAGACAGGGGGGAGGGTCAGCCCCAGCATTTT	CAISGDRGEGQPQHF
NA	TRBD2	20	TRBV4-1	TRBJ2-4	TGCGCCAGCAGCCACTTTATCCCGGTGACTAGCGGGGGGGCAGGAAACATTCAGTACTTC	CASSHFIPVTSGGAGNIQYF
NA	NA	13	TRBV5-4	TRBJ1-5	TGTGCCAGCAGCTTGGCAGGGGATCAGCCCCAGCATTTT	CASSLAGDQPQHF
once	TRBD2	15	TRBV27	TRBJ2-7	TGTGCCAGCAGTTCGGGACTAGCGGGACAGTACGAGCAGTACTTC	CASSSGLAGQYEQYF
NA	TRBD1	15	TRBV7-9	TRBJ1-5	TGTGCCAGCACCGCCGGGACAGGGGGAAGGGAGCCCCAGCATTTT	CASTAGTGGREPQHF
NA	TRBD2	14	TRBV2	TRBJ2-3	TGTGCCAGCAGTGCTCGCCTAGCGGGAGATACGCAGTATTTT	CASSARLAGDTQYF
NA	NA	15	TRBV19	TRBJ2-1	TGTGCCAGTAGTATAAATAGGGACAACAGGAATGAGCAGTTCTTC	CASSINRDNRNEQFF
NA	NA	15	TRBV18	TRBJ2-7	TGTGCCAGCTCACCACCCGGACCCTCATCCTACGAGCAGTACTTC	CASSPPGPSSYEQYF
NA	TRBD2	18	TRBV7-6	TRBJ2-7	TGTGCCAGCAGCTTAGCTTCCCCGCGACTAGCGGGAGTCCACGAGCAGTACTTC	CASSLASPRLAGVHEQYF
few	NA	13	TRBV2	TRBJ2-3	TGTGCCAGCAGCTTAGTCAGGACAGATACGCAGTATTTT	CASSLVRTDTQYF
NA	NA	12	TRBV6-6	TRBJ2-1	TGTGCCAGCAGTTACTCCGGGAAGGGGTTCTTCTTC	CASSYSGKGFFF
NA	TRBD1	15	TRBV5-5	TRBJ1-5	TGTGCCAGCAGGACGGGACAGGGATTGCGACAGCCCCAGCATTTT	CASRTGQGLRQPQHF
NA	NA	12	TRBV10-1	TRBJ2-2	TGCGCCAGCAGTGAGGTGGTTGGGGAGCTGTTTTTT	CASSEVVGELFF
NA	NA	11	TRBV6-5	TRBJ1-4	TGTGCCAGCAGCCTTGAGGGAAAACTGTTTTTT	CASSLEGKLFF
NA	NA	17	TRBV28	TRBJ2-1	TGTGCCAGCAGTTCCGACGGTAGGGCGCTCTCCTACAATGAGCAGTTCTTC	CASSSDGRALSYNEQFF
NA	TRBD1	14	TRBV7-2	TRBJ2-5	TGTGCCAGCAGCTCGACAGGGGGCCAAGAGACCCAGTACTTC	CASSSTGGQETQYF
NA	NA	14	TRBV12-5	TRBJ1-4	TGCGCTAGTGGTTTGGGGCTGCGGGGTGAAAAACTGTTTTTT	CASGLGLRGEKLFF
NA	NA	12	TRBV7-2	TRBJ1-1	TGTGCCAGCAGCTTAATGAGGGGCGTAACTTTCTTT	CASSLMRGVTFF
NA	NA	16	TRBV9	TRBJ2-3	TGTGCCAGCAGCGTATTCGGTAGAGTCGGGACAGATACGCAGTATTTT	CASSVFGRVGTDTQYF
NA	NA	15	TRBV19	TRBJ2-7	TGTGCCAGTAGTATCGGTGGTGGGTTCCACTACGAGCAGTACTTC	CASSIGGGFHYEQYF
NA	NA	16	TRBV28	TRBJ1-6	TGTGCCAGCAGTTTTAACAGCCCTCCCTATAATTCACCCCTCCACTTT	CASSFNSPPYNSPLHF
NA	NA	16	TRBV6-5	TRBJ1-5	TGTGCCAGCAGTTACTCGACAGGATCTAGCAATCAGCCCCAGCATTTT	CASSYSTGSSNQPQHF
NA	NA	16	TRBV5-1	TRBJ2-5	TGCGCCAGCAGCCTGACAGGACCGTCGTACCGAGAGACCCAGTACTTC	CASSLTGPSYRETQYF
NA	TRBD2	16	TRBV27	TRBJ2-7	TGTGCCAGCAGTTTCGGACTAGCGGGAGTCCCCCACGAGCAGTACTTC	CASSFGLAGVPHEQYF
NA	NA	12	TRBV29-1	TRBJ1-1	TGCAGCGTCGGAGAAATGAACACTGAAGCTTTCTTT	CSVGEMNTEAFF
once	TRBD1	16	TRBV9	TRBJ1-1	TGTGCCAGCAGCGTAATGGGACAGGGAAGTGACACTGAAGCTTTCTTT	CASSVMGQGSDTEAFF
NA	NA	14	TRBV2	TRBJ2-2	TGTGCCAGCAGTGAGGGAATATCCGGAGGGGAGCTGTTTTTT	CASSEGISGGELFF
few	NA	14	TRBV7-9	TRBJ2-2	TGTGCCAGCAGCTTAGGAGGAGGGATCGGGGAGCTGTTTTTT	CASSLGGGIGELFF
NA	NA	13	TRBV4-1	TRBJ2-7	TGCGCCAGCAGCCAAGCAGGGTTCGACGAGCAGTACTTC	CASSQAGFDEQYF
NA	TRBD1	16	TRBV6-1	TRBJ1-2	TGTGCCAGCAGTGATAGGGACAGGGGGGGGCACTATGGCTACACCTTC	CASSDRDRGGHYGYTF
NA	NA	15	TRBV7-2	TRBJ1-5	TGTGCCAGCAGAGGTAGGGGAGATAGCAATCAGCCCCAGCATTTT	CASRGRGDSNQPQHF
NA	TRBD1	15	TRBV5-6	TRBJ1-1	TGTGCCAGCAGCTTGGGCCACAGGGGCCTCAATGAAGCTTTCTTT	CASSLGHRGLNEAFF
NA	NA	14	TRBV27	TRBJ1-1	TGTGCCAGCAGTTTAGCAGGGGAGTACACTGAAGCTTTCTTT	CASSLAGEYTEAFF
NA	TRBD2	22	TRBV28	TRBJ2-3	TGTGCCAGCAGTTCGACAGGGATGGGACTAGCGGGAGGGAGTTTGGGCACAGATACGCAGTATTTT	CASSSTGMGLAGGSLGTDTQYF
NA	TRBD1	15	TRBV5-1	TRBJ2-3	TGCGCCAGCAGCCCGGGACAGGGGGTTCGAGATACGCAGTATTTT	CASSPGQGVRDTQYF
NA	NA	13	TRBV29-1	TRBJ1-1	TGCAGCGGTGCGGGACGCATGAACACTGAAGCTTTCTTT	CSGAGRMNTEAFF